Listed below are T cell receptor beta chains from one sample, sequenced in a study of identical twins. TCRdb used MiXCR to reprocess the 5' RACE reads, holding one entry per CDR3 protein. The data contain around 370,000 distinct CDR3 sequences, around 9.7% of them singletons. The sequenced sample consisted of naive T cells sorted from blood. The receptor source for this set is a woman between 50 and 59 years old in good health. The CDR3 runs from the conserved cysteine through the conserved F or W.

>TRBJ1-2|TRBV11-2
CASSLVHTGDYGYTF
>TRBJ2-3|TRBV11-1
CASSLVGESTDTQYF
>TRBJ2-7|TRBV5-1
CASSPGDRGYEQYF
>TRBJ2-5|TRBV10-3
CAISEYGLATETQYF
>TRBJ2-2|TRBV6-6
CASSYKNTGELFF
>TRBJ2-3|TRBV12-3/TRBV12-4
CASRTTGTLVDTQYF
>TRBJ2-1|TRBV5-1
CASSPDEGSYNEQFF
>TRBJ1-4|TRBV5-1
CASSLASTATNEKLFF
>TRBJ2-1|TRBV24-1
CATSLAGGPSSYNEQFF
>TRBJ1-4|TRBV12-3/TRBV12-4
CASSLERGREKLFF
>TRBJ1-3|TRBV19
CASSGTGNSGNTIYF
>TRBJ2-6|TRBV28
CASSLSQGVGGANVLTF
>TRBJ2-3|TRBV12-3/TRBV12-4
CASSYHLGVDTQYF
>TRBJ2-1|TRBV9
CASSADGSSYNEQFF
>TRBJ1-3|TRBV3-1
CASSGTVSYSGNTIYF
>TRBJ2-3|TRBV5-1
CASSLRGQGAGTQYF
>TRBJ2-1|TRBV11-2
CASSPRWGPSQNEQFF
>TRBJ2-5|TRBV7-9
CASSLVGAGLEQETQYF
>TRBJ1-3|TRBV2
CASSEVRSSGNTIYF
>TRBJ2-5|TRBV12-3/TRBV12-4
CASTRDGKETQYF
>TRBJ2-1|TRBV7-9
CASSPGLGWNEQFF
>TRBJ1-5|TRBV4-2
CASRNTRGRLEGNQPQHF
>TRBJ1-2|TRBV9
CASSVGGGYGYTF
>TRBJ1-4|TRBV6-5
CASSLITGIGEKLFF
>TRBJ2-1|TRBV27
CASRDSRYNEQFF
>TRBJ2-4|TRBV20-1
CSAKSTSGRTAIQYF
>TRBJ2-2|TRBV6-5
CASRFLRGLTGELFF
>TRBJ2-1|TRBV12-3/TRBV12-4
CASRYVEAPRSYNEQFF
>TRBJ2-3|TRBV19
CASQSGIGDTQYF
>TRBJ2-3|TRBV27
CASGRASKADTQYF
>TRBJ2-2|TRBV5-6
CASRTGTGILGELFF
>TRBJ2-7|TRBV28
CAIRDRFSYEQYF
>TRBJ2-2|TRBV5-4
CASSSRTGWDTGELFF
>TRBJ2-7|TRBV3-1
CASSQVPDGLYEQYF
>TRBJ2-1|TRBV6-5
CASSYETSNEQFF
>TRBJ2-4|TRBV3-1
CASSQVGLAKNIQYF
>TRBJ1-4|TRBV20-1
CSARGASEKLFF
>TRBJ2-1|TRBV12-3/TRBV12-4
CASGFGGTSYNEQFF
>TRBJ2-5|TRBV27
CASSFRGEETQYF
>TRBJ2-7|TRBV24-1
CATSDSGFFEQYF
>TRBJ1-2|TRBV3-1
CASSQDGDSGYGYTF
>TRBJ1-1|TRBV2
CAGRRGGSEAFF